These 3 T cell receptor beta chains originate from one sample sequenced in a study of OX40 agonist ivuxolimab in advanced cancers. Produced via immunoSEQ multiplex PCR; TCRdb's table is partial and in-frame only. The sample lists about 88,000 clones, about 87% occurring once. The sample here was CD4+ or CD8+ T cells sorted from blood, taken in a trial of the OX40 agonist ivuxolimab. Receptors originate from an adult with an advanced solid tumor such as melanoma, head and neck, liver or kidney cancer.

As regards this clone: The same CDR3 can be traced to other DNA sequences in this sample. The V call is TRBV15, the J call TRBJ2-7; D gene uncertain. This CDR3 is 13 amino acids long. Germline V lookup: CDR1 LNHNV, CDR2 YYDKDF (reference sequence). The V gene lost 3 bases and the J gene lost 2 bases, with 8 bases spanning the gap. CDR3 protein: CATSRGIAYEQYF. CDR3 nucleotide sequence: TGTGCCACCAGCAGGGGTATAGCCTACGAGCAGTACTTC.

A single count supports this clone. CDR3 bases: TGTGCCAGCAGCGTACAGCCAGGGTTAAATGAGCAGTTCTTC. The encoded protein is CASSVQPGLNEQFF. V and J are TRBV9 and TRBJ2-1; tentatively, D is TRBD1 (5 bases). Looked up from germline, CDR1 is SGDLS and CDR2 is YYNGEE. The CDR3 has 14 amino acids. The ends were cut back, 1 base at V and 7 bases at J, with 12 bases in the middle.

The chain has TRBV18 and TRBJ2-3, with 14 bases identical to TRBD2. With 0 bases clipped from V and 4 bases from J, the junction kept 9 bases outside the gene matches. From germline, CDR1 is KGHSH and CDR2 LQKENI. The CDR3 extends over 19 amino acids. The CDR3: CASSPPGRGTSGRADTQYF. The DNA of the CDR3 is TGTGCCAGCTCACCACCGGGCCGGGGGACTAGCGGGAGAGCAGATACGCAGTATTTT.